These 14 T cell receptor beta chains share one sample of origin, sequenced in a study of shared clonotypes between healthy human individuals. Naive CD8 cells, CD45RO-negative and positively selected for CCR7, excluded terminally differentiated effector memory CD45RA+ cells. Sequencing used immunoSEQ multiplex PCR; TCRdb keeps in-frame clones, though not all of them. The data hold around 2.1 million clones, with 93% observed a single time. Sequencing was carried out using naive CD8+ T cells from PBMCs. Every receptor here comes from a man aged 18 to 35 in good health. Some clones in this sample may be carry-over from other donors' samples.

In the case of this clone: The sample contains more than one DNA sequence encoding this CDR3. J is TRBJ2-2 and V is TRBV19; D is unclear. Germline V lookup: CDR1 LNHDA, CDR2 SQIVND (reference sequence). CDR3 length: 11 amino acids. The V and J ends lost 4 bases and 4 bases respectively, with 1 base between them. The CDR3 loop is CASSSTGELFF. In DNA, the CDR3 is TGTGCCAGTAGTAGCACCGGGGAGCTGTTTTTT. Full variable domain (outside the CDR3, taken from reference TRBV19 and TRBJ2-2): DGGITQSPKYLFRKEGQNVTLSCEQNLNHDAMYWYRQDPGQGLRLIYYSQIVNDFQKGDIAEGYSVSREKKESFPLTVTSAQKNPTAFYLCASSSTGELFFGEGSRLTVL.

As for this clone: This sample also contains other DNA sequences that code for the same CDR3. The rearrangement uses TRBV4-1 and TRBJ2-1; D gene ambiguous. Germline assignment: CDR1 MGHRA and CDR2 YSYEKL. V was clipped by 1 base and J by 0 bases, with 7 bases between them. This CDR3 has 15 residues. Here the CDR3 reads CASSQVTSSYNEQFF. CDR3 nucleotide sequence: TGCGCCAGCAGCCAAGTTACGAGCTCCTACAATGAGCAGTTCTTC.

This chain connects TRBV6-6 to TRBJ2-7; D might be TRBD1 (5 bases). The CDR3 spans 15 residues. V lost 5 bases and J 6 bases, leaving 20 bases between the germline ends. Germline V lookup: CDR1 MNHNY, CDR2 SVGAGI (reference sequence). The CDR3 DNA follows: TGTGCCAGCAGTCCGTCCCGGCAGGGCCCCTTCGAGCAGTACTTC. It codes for CASSPSRQGPFEQYF.

The CDR3: CASSFTGEQGAYYGYTF. CDR3 nucleotides: TGTGCCAGCAGTTTTACAGGAGAACAGGGGGCCTACTATGGCTACACCTTC. The chain has TRBV28 and TRBJ1-2, with 9 bases fitting TRBD1. Germline CDR1 reads MDHEN; CDR2 reads SYDVKM. The J segment lost 3 bases and the V segment lost 3 bases, leaving 11 bases of the junction unmatched. This CDR3 has 17 residues.

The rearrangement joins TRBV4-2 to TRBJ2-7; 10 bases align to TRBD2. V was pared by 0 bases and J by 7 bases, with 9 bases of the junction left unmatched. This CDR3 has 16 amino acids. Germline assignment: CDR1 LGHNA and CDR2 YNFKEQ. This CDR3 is CASSQDRTSGKEEQYF. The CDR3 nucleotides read TGTGCCAGCAGCCAAGATAGAACTAGCGGGAAGGAGGAGCAGTACTTC.

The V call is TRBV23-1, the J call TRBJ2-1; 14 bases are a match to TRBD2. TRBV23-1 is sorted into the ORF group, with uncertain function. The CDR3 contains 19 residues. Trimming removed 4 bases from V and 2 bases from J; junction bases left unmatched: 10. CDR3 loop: CASSPPGTSGSCTYNEQFF. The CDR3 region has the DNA TGCGCCAGCAGTCCCCCCGGGACTAGCGGGAGCTGCACCTACAATGAGCAGTTCTTC.

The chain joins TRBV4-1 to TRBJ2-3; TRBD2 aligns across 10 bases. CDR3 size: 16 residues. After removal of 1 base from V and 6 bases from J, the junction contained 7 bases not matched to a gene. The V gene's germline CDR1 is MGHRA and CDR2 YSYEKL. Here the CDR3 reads CASSQVFLAGADTQYF. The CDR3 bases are TGCGCCAGCAGCCAAGTGTTTCTAGCGGGAGCTGATACGCAGTATTTT.

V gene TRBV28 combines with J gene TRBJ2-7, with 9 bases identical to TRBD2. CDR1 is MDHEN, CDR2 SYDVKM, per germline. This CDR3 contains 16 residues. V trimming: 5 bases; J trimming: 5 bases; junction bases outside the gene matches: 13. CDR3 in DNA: TGTGCCAGCAGTACGACTAGCGGCCTACCTCGGGACGAGCAGTACTTC. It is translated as CASSTTSGLPRDEQYF.

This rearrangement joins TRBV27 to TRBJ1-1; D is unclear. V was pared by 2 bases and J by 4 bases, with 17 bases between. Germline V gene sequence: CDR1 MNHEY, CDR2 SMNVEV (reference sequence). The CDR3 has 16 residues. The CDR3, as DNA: TGTGCCAGCAGTTTACAAGGGTGGGGTGTGGGCACTGAAGCTTTCTTT. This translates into CASSLQGWGVGTEAFF.

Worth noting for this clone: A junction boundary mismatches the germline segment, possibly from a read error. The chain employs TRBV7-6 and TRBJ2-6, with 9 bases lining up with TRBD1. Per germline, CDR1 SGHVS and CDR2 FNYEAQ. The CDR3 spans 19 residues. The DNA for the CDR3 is TGTGCCAGCAGCGTAGCCGGGACAGGGATTTCCTCTGGGGCCAACGTCCTGACTTTC. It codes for CASSVAGTGISSGANVLTF.

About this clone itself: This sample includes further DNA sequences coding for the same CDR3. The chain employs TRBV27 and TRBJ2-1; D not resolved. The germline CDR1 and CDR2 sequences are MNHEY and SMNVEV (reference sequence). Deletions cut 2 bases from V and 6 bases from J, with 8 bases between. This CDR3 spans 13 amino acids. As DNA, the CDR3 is TGTGCCAGCAGTTTAGGTCAGTCCAATGAGCAGTTCTTC. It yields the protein CASSLGQSNEQFF.

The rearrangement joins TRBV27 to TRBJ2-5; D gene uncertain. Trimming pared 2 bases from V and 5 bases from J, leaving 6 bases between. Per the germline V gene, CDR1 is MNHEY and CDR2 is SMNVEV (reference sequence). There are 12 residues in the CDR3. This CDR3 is CASSLNGETQYF. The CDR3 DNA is TGTGCCAGCAGTTTAAATGGGGAGACCCAGTACTTC.

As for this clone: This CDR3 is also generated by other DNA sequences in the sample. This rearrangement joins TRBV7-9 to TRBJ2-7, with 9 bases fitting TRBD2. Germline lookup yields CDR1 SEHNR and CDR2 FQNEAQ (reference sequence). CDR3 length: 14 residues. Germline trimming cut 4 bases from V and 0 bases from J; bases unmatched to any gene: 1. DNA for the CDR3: TGTGCCAGCAGCTATAGCGGGAGCTCCTACGAGCAGTACTTC. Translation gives CASSYSGSSYEQYF.

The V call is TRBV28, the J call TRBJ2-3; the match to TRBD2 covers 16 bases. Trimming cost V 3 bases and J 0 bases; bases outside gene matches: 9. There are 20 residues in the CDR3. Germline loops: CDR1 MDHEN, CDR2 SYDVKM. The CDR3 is CASSFHLGLAGGPSTDTQYF. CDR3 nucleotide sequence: TGTGCCAGCAGTTTTCATCTGGGACTAGCGGGAGGGCCCAGCACAGATACGCAGTATTTT. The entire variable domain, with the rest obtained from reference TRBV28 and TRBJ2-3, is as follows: DVKVTQSSRYLVKRTGEKVFLECVQDMDHENMFWYRQDPGLGLRLIYFSYDVKMKEKGDIPEGYSVSREKKERFSLILESASTNQTSMYLCASSFHLGLAGGPSTDTQYFGPGTRLTVL.